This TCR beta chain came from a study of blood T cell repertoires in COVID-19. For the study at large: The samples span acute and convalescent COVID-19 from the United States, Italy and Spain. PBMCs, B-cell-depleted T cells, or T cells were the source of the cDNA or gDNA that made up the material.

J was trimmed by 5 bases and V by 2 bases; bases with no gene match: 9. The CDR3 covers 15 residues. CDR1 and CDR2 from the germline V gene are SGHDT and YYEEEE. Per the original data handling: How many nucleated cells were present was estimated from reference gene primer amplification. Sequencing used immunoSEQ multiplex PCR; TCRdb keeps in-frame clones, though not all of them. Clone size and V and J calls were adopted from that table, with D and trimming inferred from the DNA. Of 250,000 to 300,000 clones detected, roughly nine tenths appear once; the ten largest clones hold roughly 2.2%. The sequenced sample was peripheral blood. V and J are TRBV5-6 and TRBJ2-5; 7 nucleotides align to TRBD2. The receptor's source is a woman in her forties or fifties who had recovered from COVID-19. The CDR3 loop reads CASSFGDYPGETQYF. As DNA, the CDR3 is TGTGCCAGCAGCTTTGGGGACTATCCCGGTGAGACCCAGTACTTC.